The 31 T cell receptor beta chains presented below share a single source sample, sequenced in a study of control samples from healthy donors and cancer patients. Some clones are missing from TCRdb's copy, which holds only in-frame ones; the method was immunoSEQ multiplex PCR. The sample shows about 75,000 clones, approximately 94% of them seen only once. Sample: blood. These receptor sequences come from a middle-aged woman in good health.

The chain uses TRBV30 and TRBJ1-3; D gene uncertain. Germline CDR1 and CDR2: GTSNPN and SVGIG (reference sequence). Trimming removed 0 bases from V and 0 bases from J, with 6 bases in between. The CDR3 runs to 14 residues. CDR3 sequence: CAWSVLRSGNTIYF. DNA for the CDR3: TGTGCCTGGAGTGTACTCCGCTCTGGAAACACCATATATTTT.

This clone was detected once. The chain uses TRBV6-5 and TRBJ2-1; TRBD2 agrees at 8 bases. Germline loops: CDR1 MNHEY, CDR2 SVGAGI. The CDR3 extends over 16 amino acids. The V and J ends lost 0 bases and 4 bases, in that order; junction bases with no gene match: 5. CDR3 amino acids: CASSYSSGGMYNEQFF. In DNA, the CDR3 is TGTGCCAGCAGTTACTCTTCGGGAGGGATGTACAATGAGCAGTTCTTC.

This chain connects TRBV6-5 to TRBJ2-3; 8 bases agree with TRBD1. CDR1 and CDR2 (germline): MNHEY, SVGAGI. The CDR3 runs to 13 residues. The trim removed 7 bases at V and 3 bases at J, leaving 3 bases unmatched. Here the CDR3 reads CASTQGETDTQYF. The DNA for the CDR3 is TGTGCCAGCACACAGGGGGAAACAGATACGCAGTATTTT.

This chain joins TRBV27 and TRBJ1-4; 8 positions agree with TRBD1. Germline lookup yields CDR1 MNHEY and CDR2 SMNVEV (reference sequence). V lost 2 bases and J lost 4; bases outside the gene matches: 3. CDR3 length: 15 residues. This CDR3 reads CASSLQGAGNEKLFF. CDR3 nucleotide sequence: TGTGCCAGCAGTTTACAGGGGGCGGGTAATGAAAAACTGTTTTTT.

V gene TRBV5-4 combines with J gene TRBJ2-7, with D perhaps assigned TRBD1 or TRBD2 (5 bases each). Germline lookup yields CDR1 SGHNT and CDR2 YYREEE (reference sequence). V lost 6 bases, J lost 1 base, and 17 bases lay in between. CDR3 size: 15 residues. CDR3 region: CASTRDQGGSYEQYF. The CDR3 DNA is TGTGCCAGCACCCGGGACCAGGGTGGGTCCTACGAGCAGTACTTC. Complete variable domain (other parts from reference TRBV5-4 and TRBJ2-7): ETGVTQSPTHLIKTRGQQVTLRCSSQSGHNTVSWYQQALGQGPQFIFQYYREEENGRGNFPPRFSGLQFPNYSSELNVNALELDDSALYLCASTRDQGGSYEQYFGPGTRLTVT.

The rearrangement uses TRBV2 and TRBJ1-5, with D tentatively TRBD1 (5 bases). The CDR3 length is 13 residues. The germline CDR1 and CDR2 sequences are SNHLY and FYNNEI. Trimming pared 7 bases from V and 1 base from J, leaving 8 bases between. CDR3 residues: CASTRQSNQPQHF. The DNA for the CDR3 is TGTGCCAGCACTAGACAGAGCAATCAGCCCCAGCATTTT.

CDR3 sequence (DNA): TGTGCCAGCTCACTAGGACAGACGAACACTGAAGCTTTCTTT. Its translation: CASSLGQTNTEAFF. The rearrangement links TRBV18 to TRBJ1-1; weak D call: TRBD1 (6 bases). Trimming left V 4 bases short and J 1 base short, with 10 bases between. This CDR3 has 14 residues. Germline CDR1 KGHSH, CDR2 LQKENI.

The J gene is TRBJ2-1, the V gene TRBV5-1; D is ambiguous. V dropped 8 bases and J dropped 0 bases, with 15 bases sitting between them. Germline CDR1 reads SGHRS; CDR2 reads YFSETQ. The CDR3 spans 15 residues. DNA for the CDR3: TGCGCCAGTCAAGAAAGCACCATCTCCTACAATGAGCAGTTCTTC. Translation: CASQESTISYNEQFF.

V usage is TRBV6-5 and J usage is TRBJ1-2; 11 nucleotides line up with TRBD1. The V and J ends lost 7 bases and 7 bases, in that order; junction bases with no gene match: 8. This CDR3 is 14 amino acids long. Germline lookup yields CDR1 MNHEY and CDR2 SVGAGI. The DNA of the CDR3 is TGTGCCAGCAAAAGGGACAGGGGGGCATTTGGCTACACCTTC. This encodes CASKRDRGAFGYTF.

The genes are TRBV19 and TRBJ1-1; 10 bases align to TRBD1. The V gene end was trimmed by 6 bases and the J gene end by 5 bases; junction bases not matched to a gene: 3. From germline, CDR1 is LNHDA and CDR2 SQIVND (reference sequence). The CDR3 has 13 residues. The CDR3, as DNA: TGTGCCAGTAGGACAGGGGGCTGGACTGAAGCTTTCTTT. Translation: CASRTGGWTEAFF.

The chain has TRBV5-6 and TRBJ1-6; no clear D gene. From germline, CDR1 is SGHDT and CDR2 YYEEEE. Trimming shortened V by 0 bases and J by 0 bases, and 13 bases separated the two germline ends. The CDR3 has 18 residues. CDR3 bases: TGTGCCAGCAGCTTGGCCCGACCCGTGAGCTCCTATAATTCACCCCTCCACTTT. This sequence encodes CASSLARPVSSYNSPLHF.

CDR3 DNA: TGTGCCTGGAGTTTGGCTCGGAGAAACACCATATATTTT. Its protein product is CAWSLARRNTIYF. The chain couples TRBV30 to TRBJ1-3, with no clear D. V was clipped by 2 bases and J by 5 bases, with 10 bases between them. The CDR3 is 13 residues long. CDR1 is GTSNPN, CDR2 SVGIG, per germline (reference sequence).

The DNA for the CDR3 is TGCGCCAGCAGCCAAGAGAGTCTCGCCAATGAGCAGTTCTTC. Protein sequence: CASSQESLANEQFF. The rearrangement joins TRBV4-3 to TRBJ2-1; the D is unclear. V dropped 0 bases and J dropped 6 bases, with 9 bases sitting between them. From germline, CDR1 is LGHNA and CDR2 YSLEER. The CDR3 has 14 residues.

The chain uses TRBV30 and TRBJ1-4; perhaps TRBD1 as D (6 bases). Per germline, CDR1 GTSNPN and CDR2 SVGIG (reference sequence). The CDR3 length is 16 residues. V was pared by 3 bases and J by 0 bases, with 14 bases between. In DNA form, the CDR3 reads TGTGCCTGGAGGGAATTGACAGGCCCAACTAATGAAAAACTGTTTTTT. It yields the protein CAWRELTGPTNEKLFF. Variable domain in full (rest from reference TRBV30 and TRBJ1-4): SQTIHQWPATLVQPVGSPLSLECTVEGTSNPNLYWYRQAAGRGLQLLFYSVGIGQISSEVPQNLSASRPQDRQFILSSKKLLLSDSGFYLCAWRELTGPTNEKLFFGSGTQLSVL.

The chain combines TRBV19 with TRBJ1-3; D not certain. Germline CDR1 and CDR2: LNHDA and SQIVND (reference sequence). Trimming took off 7 bases at V and 2 bases at J, with 15 bases between the two ends. The CDR3 has 15 residues. CDR3 DNA: TGTGCCAGTACCGGGAATGTGATCACTGGAAACACCATATATTTT. This codes for CASTGNVITGNTIYF.

V and J are TRBV6-1 and TRBJ2-7; no clear D gene. From germline, CDR1 is MNHNS and CDR2 SASEGT. V was cut by 5 bases and J by 4 bases, with 6 bases left in between. The CDR3 extends over 11 amino acids. In DNA form, the CDR3 reads TGTGCCAGCAGTCCCTTATACGAGCAGTACTTC. It translates to CASSPLYEQYF.

This clone occurred once. The V gene is TRBV9, the J gene TRBJ1-1; 7 bases are a match to TRBD1. Trimming at V came to 4 bases and at J to 7 bases, leaving 13 bases not matched to a gene. CDR1 SGDLS and CDR2 YYNGEE come from the germline V gene. CDR3 size: 15 residues. The CDR3 is CASSPPGGQENEAFF. The CDR3 nucleotides are TGTGCCAGCAGCCCTCCTGGAGGACAGGAGAATGAAGCTTTCTTT.

This rearrangement joins TRBV7-8 to TRBJ2-1; D is unresolved. V was shortened by 5 bases and J by 0 bases, with 14 bases between the two germline ends. CDR1 and CDR2 (germline): SGHVS, FQNEAQ. The CDR3 runs to 16 residues. CDR3 sequence (DNA): TGTGCCAGCAGCCCCCGAGACGGTAGCTCCTACAATGAGCAGTTCTTC. Protein sequence: CASSPRDGSSYNEQFF.

The V and J genes are TRBV27 and TRBJ1-5, with D perhaps matching TRBD1 (5 bases). Germline values: CDR1 MNHEY, CDR2 SMNVEV (reference sequence). Trimming removed 4 bases from V and 2 bases from J, with 12 bases in between. CDR3 length: 15 residues. The CDR3 is CASSWAGPRNQPQHF. The CDR3 nucleotides read TGTGCCAGCAGTTGGGCGGGACCGCGCAATCAGCCCCAGCATTTT.

The chain joins TRBV19 to TRBJ1-3; D call uncertain. The CDR3 is made up of 13 amino acids. Germline CDR1 is LNHDA and CDR2 is SQIVND (reference sequence). V was cut by 1 base and J by 3 bases, with 4 bases left in between. The CDR3 spells CASSIGHGNTIYF. The CDR3 DNA is TGTGCCAGTAGTATAGGGCATGGAAACACCATATATTTT.

The chain uses TRBV19 and TRBJ2-7; D remains unclear. Germline V gene data show CDR1 as LNHDA and CDR2 as SQIVND (reference sequence). The V end lost 3 bases, the J end lost 3 bases, and 6 bases lay between the germline ends. CDR3 length: 12 residues. CDR3 protein: CASSIFGYEQYF. Written as DNA, the CDR3 is TGTGCCAGTAGTATCTTTGGCTACGAGCAGTACTTC.

This rearrangement joins TRBV19 to TRBJ2-7; D gene unclear. The CDR3 consists of 15 residues. With 8 bases removed from V and 0 bases from J, the gap between germline ends came to 17 bases. From germline, CDR1 is LNHDA and CDR2 SQIVND (reference sequence). In DNA, the CDR3 is TGTGCCAGTCAAGAGCAGGCCTCCCTCTCCTACGAGCAGTACTTC. Amino acid sequence: CASQEQASLSYEQYF. The whole variable domain, filled in from reference TRBV19 and TRBJ2-7, reads DGGITQSPKYLFRKEGQNVTLSCEQNLNHDAMYWYRQDPGQGLRLIYYSQIVNDFQKGDIAEGYSVSREKKESFPLTVTSAQKNPTAFYLCASQEQASLSYEQYFGPGTRLTVT.

This clone appeared a few times. The genes are TRBV11-2 and TRBJ2-7; no clear D. V shed 1 base and J shed 2 bases, with 9 bases lying between them. The CDR3 totals 14 residues. Germline-derived CDR1 and CDR2 are SGHAT and FQNNGV. The CDR3 here is CASSLGVYTYEQYF. The CDR3 nucleotides read TGTGCCAGCAGCTTAGGAGTGTATACCTACGAGCAGTACTTC.

The chain employs TRBV5-4 and TRBJ2-7; 10 nucleotides line up with TRBD2. The length of the CDR3 is 14 residues. V shed 1 base and J 2 bases; nucleotides not matched to a gene: 0. Germline V gene data show CDR1 as SGHNT and CDR2 as YYREEE (reference sequence). CDR3 region: CASSLTSGAYEQYF. The CDR3 DNA follows: TGTGCCAGCAGCTTGACTAGCGGGGCCTACGAGCAGTACTTC.

The V call is TRBV5-5, the J call TRBJ2-1, with D perhaps matching TRBD2 (5 bases). Germline assignment: CDR1 SGHKS and CDR2 YYEKEE (reference sequence). V lost 5 bases to trimming and J lost 4 bases, with 10 bases between them. There are 13 residues in the CDR3. The CDR3 is CASSSDLYNEQFF. The CDR3 DNA follows: TGTGCCAGCAGTTCGGACTTATACAATGAGCAGTTCTTC.

This rearrangement joins TRBV19 to TRBJ1-5; 8 nucleotides match TRBD1. Germline trimming cut 7 bases from V and 5 bases from J; bases unmatched to any gene: 7. The germline V gene has CDR1 LNHDA and CDR2 SQIVND (reference sequence). This CDR3 spans 14 amino acids. The CDR3 reads CASTPDRADQPQHF. The CDR3 nucleotides read TGTGCCAGTACCCCGGACAGGGCCGATCAGCCCCAGCATTTT.

The chain links TRBV19 to TRBJ1-5, with D possibly TRBD1 on 5 matching bases. Trimming removed 7 bases at V and 2 bases at J, with 15 bases between. This CDR3 contains 15 residues. CDR1 LNHDA and CDR2 SQIVND come from the germline V gene (reference sequence). The CDR3 region is CASNLRGVGNQPQHF. The CDR3 DNA reads TGTGCCAGTAATTTGAGGGGAGTAGGCAATCAGCCCCAGCATTTT.

This chain connects TRBV11-2 to TRBJ2-4, with 7 bases fitting TRBD2. Losses at the gene ends were 4 bases for V and 0 bases for J; bases not matched to a gene: 12. CDR3 size: 18 residues. Germline V CDR1 and CDR2: SGHAT, FQNNGV. The CDR3 loop is CASSSWASGPLAKNIQYF. The DNA for the CDR3 is TGTGCCAGCAGCTCTTGGGCTAGCGGTCCACTAGCCAAAAACATTCAGTACTTC.

The V gene is TRBV27, the J gene TRBJ2-7; D assignment may be TRBD1 or TRBD2 (5 bases each). Trimming left V 2 bases short and J 2 bases short, with 19 bases between. CDR3 length equals 17 residues. Germline V CDR1 and CDR2: MNHEY, SMNVEV (reference sequence). CDR3 loop: CASSLIARDGLPYEQYF. CDR3 DNA sequence: TGTGCCAGCAGTTTAATTGCCAGGGACGGTCTTCCCTACGAGCAGTACTTC.

This sequence joins TRBV5-8 and TRBJ1-6; D unresolved. Trimming took 9 bases from V and 12 from J, leaving 22 bases between them. This CDR3 has 14 residues. Germline CDR1 SGHTS, CDR2 YDEGEE. CDR3 in amino acids: CATRNLDGPEPLHF. CDR3 nucleotide sequence: TGTGCCACCCGTAACCTCGACGGCCCGGAACCCCTCCACTTT. The variable domain in full, completed from reference TRBV5-8 and TRBJ1-6, reads EAGVTQSPTHLIKTRGQQATLRCSPISGHTSVYWYQQALGLGLQFLLWYDEGEERNRGNFPPRFSGRQFPNYSSELNVNALELEDSALYLCATRNLDGPEPLHFGNGTRLTVT.

V and J are TRBV27 and TRBJ2-7; TRBD1 matches 7 bases. J lost 3 bases, V lost 0 bases, and 8 bases had no gene match. Germline-derived CDR1 and CDR2 are MNHEY and SMNVEV (reference sequence). The CDR3 loop spans 16 amino acids. The CDR3 is CASSLSLRQGVYEQYF. CDR3 nucleotide sequence: TGTGCCAGCAGTTTATCCTTGAGACAGGGTGTCTACGAGCAGTACTTC.